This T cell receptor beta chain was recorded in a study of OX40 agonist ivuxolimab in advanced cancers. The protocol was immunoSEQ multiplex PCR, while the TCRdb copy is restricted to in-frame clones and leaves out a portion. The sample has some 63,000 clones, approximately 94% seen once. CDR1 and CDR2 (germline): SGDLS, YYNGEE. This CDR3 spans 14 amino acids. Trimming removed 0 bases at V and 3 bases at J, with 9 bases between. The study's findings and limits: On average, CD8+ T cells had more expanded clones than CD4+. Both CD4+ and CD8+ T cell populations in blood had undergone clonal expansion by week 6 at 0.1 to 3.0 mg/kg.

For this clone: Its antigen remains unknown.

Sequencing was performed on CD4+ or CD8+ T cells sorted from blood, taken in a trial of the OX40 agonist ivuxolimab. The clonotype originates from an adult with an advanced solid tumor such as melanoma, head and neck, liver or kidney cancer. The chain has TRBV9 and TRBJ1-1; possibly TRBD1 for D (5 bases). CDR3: CASSVGGGDTEAFF. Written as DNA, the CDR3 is TGTGCCAGCAGCGTAGGTGGGGGGGACACTGAAGCTTTCTTT.